A single sample gave rise to the 9 T cell receptor beta chains below, sequenced in a study of blood T cell repertoires in COVID-19. TCRdb keeps only in-frame clones here, not all; method: immunoSEQ multiplex PCR. The sample carries some 180,000 clones, 75% to 95% recorded once. The sequenced sample consisted of peripheral blood. Source of these receptors: a man aged 45-65 years with acute or convalescent COVID-19.

The chain combines TRBV2 with TRBJ2-4; TRBD2 agrees at 15 bases. The CDR3 spans 16 residues. The junction had 6 bases not matched to a gene; V was cut back by 5 bases and J by 7 bases. The germline CDR1 and CDR2 sequences are SNHLY and FYNNEI. CDR3: CASSRTSGGVVNIQYF. Written as DNA, the CDR3 is TGTGCCAGCAGTCGGACTAGCGGGGGGGTGGTGAACATTCAGTACTTC.

This clone was seen a handful of times. The genes are TRBV7-9 and TRBJ2-7; TRBD2 matches at 9 bases. This CDR3 is built from 13 residues. Germline CDR1 is SEHNR and CDR2 is FQNEAQ (reference sequence). With 6 bases clipped from V and 6 bases from J, the junction kept 6 bases outside the gene matches. The chain's CDR3 is CASSSGTSREQYV. DNA of the CDR3: TGTGCCAGCAGTTCGGGGACTAGCCGCGAGCAGTACGTC.

This clone appeared once. CDR3 sequence: CASSLLAVAQPQHF. DNA of the CDR3: TGTGCCAGCAGTTTATTGGCCGTTGCTCAGCCCCAGCATTTT. V and J are TRBV27 and TRBJ1-5; D gene unclear. V lost 1 base, J lost 6 bases, and 10 bases lay in between. In germline, CDR1 is MNHEY, CDR2 SMNVEV (reference sequence). The CDR3 totals 14 residues.

This chain joins TRBV7-9 and TRBJ2-7, with 7 bases matching TRBD1. After removal of 6 bases from V and 2 bases from J, the junction contained 10 bases not matched to a gene. The CDR3 runs 15 residues. The germline V gene has CDR1 SEHNR and CDR2 FQNEAQ (reference sequence). The chain's CDR3 is CASSKPGQWTYEQYF. The CDR3 region has the DNA TGTGCCAGCAGTAAACCGGGACAGTGGACCTACGAGCAGTACTTC.

This sequence joins TRBV19 and TRBJ1-5; 7 nucleotides line up with TRBD1. From germline, CDR1 is LNHDA and CDR2 SQIVND (reference sequence). This CDR3 contains 16 residues. V was clipped by 7 bases and J by 5 bases; unmatched bases: 14. The CDR3 reads CASTRRGTDTDQPQHF. CDR3 sequence (DNA): TGTGCCAGTACCAGAAGGGGGACAGATACTGATCAGCCCCAGCATTTT.

The chain is built from TRBV28 and TRBJ1-6; D remains ambiguous. CDR3 length: 16 amino acids. V was clipped by 3 bases and J by 6 bases, with 15 bases between them. Germline V gene lookup returns CDR1 MDHEN and CDR2 SYDVKM. CDR3 DNA: TGTGCCAGCAGTTTGAGGACTCGGCCCCCTAATTCACCCCTCCACTTT. Its protein product is CASSLRTRPPNSPLHF.

The gene calls are TRBV4-1 and TRBJ2-3; tentative D call: TRBD2 (7 bases). The germline V gene encodes CDR1 MGHRA and CDR2 YSYEKL. Trimming stripped 0 bases from V and 2 bases from J, with 18 bases between. The CDR3 consists of 18 residues. The CDR3: CASSQDRGGHTNTDTQYF. As DNA, the CDR3 is TGCGCCAGCAGCCAAGATAGGGGGGGCCACACTAACACAGATACGCAGTATTTT.

The genes are TRBV4-2 and TRBJ2-5; weak D call: TRBD2 (7 bases). Germline CDR1 reads LGHNA; CDR2 reads YNFKEQ. Trimming removed 1 base from V and 6 bases from J, with 24 bases in between. The CDR3 contains 18 residues. CDR3 nucleotide sequence: TGTGCCAGCAGCCAAGCGACCTTGGGGGGGCTAAACGCGAAGACCCAGTACTTC. Translated: CASSQATLGGLNAKTQYF.

The CDR3 region is CASSLIQGETQYF. CDR3 coding DNA: TGTGCCAGCAGCTTGATACAGGGGGAGACCCAGTACTTC. The chain is built from TRBV12-3 or TRBV12-4 and TRBJ2-5, with 7 bases identical to TRBD1. Trimming took 6 bases from V and 5 from J; bases not matched to a gene: 6. This CDR3 region has 13 residues.